This passage covers 11 T cell receptor beta chains from one sample sequenced in a study of blood T cell repertoires in COVID-19. Method: immunoSEQ multiplex PCR; TCRdb's copy keeps in-frame clones and lacks some. The sample records 100,000 to 120,000 clones, more than 70% being singletons. The sample taken for sequencing was peripheral blood. The source is a woman aged 70-85 years who had recovered from COVID-19.

This chain uses TRBV2 with TRBJ2-5; the match to TRBD1 covers 8 bases. The V segment lost 8 bases and the J segment 2 bases; nucleotides outside the gene matches: 10. Germline loops: CDR1 SNHLY, CDR2 FYNNEI. CDR3 length: 15 amino acids. CDR3 protein: CASLGQENLQETQYF. CDR3 nucleotide sequence: TGTGCCAGCCTGGGACAGGAGAATTTACAAGAGACCCAGTACTTC.

The count of this clone is one. The chain employs TRBV7-3 and TRBJ1-1; D remains ambiguous. The germline gives CDR1 SGHTA, CDR2 FQGTGA. Trimming shortened V by 5 bases and J by 3 bases, and 10 bases separated the two germline ends. The length of the CDR3 is 13 residues. CDR3 in amino acids: CASSPDTYTEAFF. CDR3 in DNA: TGTGCCAGCAGCCCTGACACCTACACTGAAGCTTTCTTT.

This clone appeared a single time. The rearrangement links TRBV19 to TRBJ2-7; tentative D call: TRBD1 (7 bases). The CDR3 contains 14 residues. Germline assignment: CDR1 LNHDA and CDR2 SQIVND (reference sequence). The V gene lost 8 bases and the J gene lost 3 bases, with 17 bases spanning the gap. CDR3 DNA: TGTGCCAGTGCCCGGCGGGACAGAGTCTACGAGCAGTACTTC. Translation: CASARRDRVYEQYF.

V is TRBV5-4 and J is TRBJ1-1; a possible D gene is TRBD1 (6 bases). The CDR3 runs to 15 residues. Trimming removed 7 bases from V and 0 bases from J, with 16 bases in between. Germline CDR1 reads SGHNT; CDR2 reads YYREEE (reference sequence). In DNA, the CDR3 is TGTGCCAGCCGGACAGCTGCTGGCGTGAACACTGAAGCTTTCTTT. Its protein is CASRTAAGVNTEAFF.

The chain links TRBV11-3 to TRBJ2-7, with 7 bases identical to TRBD1. The germline CDR1 and CDR2 sequences are SGHNT and YENEEA. The CDR3 length is 13 residues. Trimming cost V 3 bases and J 6 bases; bases outside gene matches: 5. CDR3 loop: CASSFRQGSEQYF. Written as DNA, the CDR3 is TGTGCCAGCAGCTTCAGACAGGGATCCGAGCAGTACTTC.

V is TRBV4-2 and J is TRBJ1-2; no reliable D call. This CDR3 is 12 amino acids long. Germline values: CDR1 LGHNA, CDR2 YNFKEQ. Trimming shortened V by 5 bases and J by 1 base, and 5 bases separated the two germline ends. For the CDR3, the DNA is TGTGCCAGCAGCGACATTAACTATGGCTACACCTTC. Translation gives CASSDINYGYTF.

The V call is TRBV24-1, the J call TRBJ2-2, with TRBD2 matching 9 bases. V lost 4 bases to trimming and J lost 3 bases; unmatched junction nucleotides: 8. CDR3 length equals 17 residues. CDR1 is KGHDR, CDR2 SFDVKD, per germline. The CDR3 region is CATSDPKAGGYTGELFF. The CDR3 DNA follows: TGTGCCACCAGTGACCCCAAAGCGGGAGGCTACACCGGGGAGCTGTTTTTT.

The V and J genes are TRBV5-1 and TRBJ2-7; 7 bases fit TRBD2. Trimming removed 0 bases from V and 5 bases from J; junction bases left unmatched: 8. Germline V gene data show CDR1 as SGHRS and CDR2 as YFSETQ. This CDR3 has 15 amino acids. CDR3 region: CASSLEGGRLHEQYF. The CDR3, as DNA: TGCGCCAGCAGCTTGGAGGGCGGGAGATTGCACGAGCAGTACTTC.

The V and J genes are TRBV28 and TRBJ2-4; maybe TRBD2 (6 bases). The length of the CDR3 is 14 residues. The germline CDR1 and CDR2 sequences are MDHEN and SYDVKM. V lost 4 bases and J 9 bases, leaving 16 bases between the germline ends. This CDR3 reads CASSSLAGFSIQYF. CDR3 DNA sequence: TGTGCCAGCAGTTCGTTGGCGGGATTCAGCATTCAGTACTTC.

This chain connects TRBV6-2 or TRBV6-3 to TRBJ2-1, with 7 bases lining up with TRBD2. Per germline, CDR1 MNHEY and CDR2 SVGEGT. The junction had 10 bases not matched to a gene; V was cut back by 4 bases and J by 7 bases. The CDR3 extends over 15 amino acids. CDR3 nucleotides: TGTGCCAGCAGTTGGGATAGCGGGTCGTATAATGAGCAGTTCTTC. Translated: CASSWDSGSYNEQFF.

The rearrangement joins TRBV19 to TRBJ2-2; weak D call: TRBD2 (7 bases). With 3 bases removed from V and 7 bases from J, the gap between germline ends came to 12 bases. The CDR3 is 14 residues long. Germline lookup yields CDR1 LNHDA and CDR2 SQIVND (reference sequence). CDR3 sequence reads: CASSIRGAGGELFF. For the CDR3, the DNA is TGTGCCAGTAGTATTCGGGGGGCTGGCGGGGAGCTGTTTTTT.